Presented here are 21 T cell receptor beta chains from one specimen sequenced in a study of T cell responses to AZD1222 COVID-19 vaccine. The assay was immunoSEQ multiplex PCR, and TCRdb's table has in-frame clones only and misses some. The sample carries about 160,000 clones, approximately 88% recorded once. Material: peripheral blood, obtained 28 days after the second AZD1222 dose. All receptors come from an adult who received the AZD1222 COVID-19 vaccine.

This clone was found many times. This rearrangement joins TRBV7-9 to TRBJ2-5; 7 bases map to TRBD2. This CDR3 is built from 16 residues. Germline CDR1 SEHNR, CDR2 FQNEAQ (reference sequence). V was clipped by 2 bases and J by 5 bases; unmatched bases: 11. CDR3 sequence reads: CASSLREGSLPETQYF. The CDR3 region has the DNA TGTGCCAGCAGCTTAAGGGAGGGTAGTCTCCCTGAGACCCAGTACTTC.

The chain carries TRBV2 and TRBJ1-4; D remains ambiguous. V shed 7 bases and J shed 0 bases, with 15 bases lying between them. CDR3 length: 16 amino acids. Germline V lookup: CDR1 SNHLY, CDR2 FYNNEI. The CDR3 nucleotides read TGTGCCAGCACTCAAGGGCGACTTACAACTAATGAAAAACTGTTTTTT. This sequence encodes CASTQGRLTTNEKLFF.

This clone has more than one count but fewer than ten. The genes are TRBV2 and TRBJ1-3, with D tentatively TRBD1 (5 bases). The ends were cut back, 0 bases at V and 0 bases at J, with 9 bases in the middle. CDR1 and CDR2 from the germline V gene are SNHLY and FYNNEI. The CDR3 covers 16 residues. Here the CDR3 reads CASSEADTSSGNTIYF. The CDR3, as DNA: TGTGCCAGCAGTGAAGCGGACACCTCCTCTGGAAACACCATATATTTT.

The chain uses TRBV11-2 and TRBJ2-5; weak D call: TRBD2 (6 bases). The V end lost 6 bases, the J end lost 7 bases, and 9 bases lay between the germline ends. The CDR3 totals 11 residues. CDR1 is SGHAT and CDR2 is FQNNGV in the germline V gene. The DNA for the CDR3 is TGTGCCAGCAGGGCCGGGGGGACCCAGTACTTC. Amino acid sequence: CASRAGGTQYF.

V and J are TRBV24-1 and TRBJ2-3; D gene unclear. Germline assignment: CDR1 KGHDR and CDR2 SFDVKD. This CDR3 is 14 amino acids long. Trimming left V 4 bases short and J 8 bases short, with 15 bases between. This CDR3 is CATSDRRTLGTQYF. The CDR3 DNA follows: TGTGCCACCAGTGACCGCCGGACCCTGGGTACGCAGTATTTT.

Here the CDR3 DNA reads TGTGCCAGCAGCCGAATACCTAATCAGCCCCAGCATTTT. This encodes CASSRIPNQPQHF. The chain uses TRBV7-6 and TRBJ1-5; D is unresolved. V was clipped by 5 bases and J by 4 bases, with 9 bases between them. The CDR3 has 13 amino acids. Germline loops: CDR1 SGHVS, CDR2 FNYEAQ. Based on the CDR3 plus reference TRBV7-6 and TRBJ1-5, the full variable domain is GAGVSQSPRYKVTKRGQDVALRCDPISGHVSLYWYRQALGQGPEFLTYFNYEAQQDKSGLPNDRFSAERPEGSISTLTIQRTEQRDSAMYRCASSRIPNQPQHFGDGTRLSIL.

This rearrangement joins TRBV4-3 to TRBJ1-4, with a weak D call TRBD1 (6 bases). Germline CDR1 LGHNA, CDR2 YSLEER. The CDR3 consists of 16 residues. V dropped 3 bases and J dropped 5 bases, with 16 bases sitting between them. The CDR3 DNA is TGCGCCAGCAGCCATCAACAGGGCTCCGAGAATGAAAAACTGTTTTTT. Residues: CASSHQQGSENEKLFF.

This chain uses TRBV29-1 with TRBJ1-3; D uncertain. CDR3 size: 14 residues. Deletions cut 4 bases from V and 4 bases from J, with 14 bases between. Germline CDR1 SQVTM, CDR2 ANQGSEA. The DNA of the CDR3 is TGCAGCGTTGGGGGTGACGCTACGGGAAACACCATATATTTT. Translating it yields CSVGGDATGNTIYF. Based on the CDR3 plus reference TRBV29-1 and TRBJ1-3, the full variable domain is SAVISQKPSRDICQRGTSLTIQCQVDSQVTMMFWYRQQPGQSLTLIATANQGSEATYESGFVIDKFPISRPNLTFSTLTVSNMSPEDSSIYLCSVGGDATGNTIYFGEGSWLTVV.

V and J are TRBV5-1 and TRBJ1-5, with a weak D call TRBD1 (6 bases). V was clipped by 5 bases and J by 2 bases, with 26 bases between them. CDR1 is SGHRS and CDR2 is YFSETQ in the germline V gene. CDR3 length equals 19 residues. DNA of the CDR3: TGCGCCAGCAGTATACCGGGGGCGCGCGATAATAGTTGCAATCAGCCCCAGCATTTT. Translated, it gives CASSIPGARDNSCNQPQHF.

The rearrangement uses TRBV15 and TRBJ1-2; 10 bases match TRBD1. Germline assignment: CDR1 LNHNV and CDR2 YYDKDF (reference sequence). This CDR3 contains 13 residues. J gave up 6 bases and V 5 bases, and 3 bases lay outside the gene matches. CDR3 residues: CATSRDRGDGYTF. The CDR3 coding sequence is TGTGCCACCAGCCGGGACAGGGGAGATGGCTACACCTTC.

The chain is built from TRBV30 and TRBJ1-6; D perhaps matches TRBD1 (6 bases). Germline loops: CDR1 GTSNPN, CDR2 SVGIG (reference sequence). With 3 bases removed from V and 6 bases from J, the gap between germline ends came to 12 bases. CDR3 length: 14 residues. CDR3 residues: CAWSRSRGNSPLHF. For the CDR3, the DNA is TGTGCCTGGAGCCGCAGCAGGGGTAATTCACCCCTCCACTTT.

V is TRBV6-5 and J is TRBJ1-1, with 7 bases fitting TRBD1. J gave up 5 bases and V 3 bases, and 9 bases lay outside the gene matches. This CDR3 contains 15 residues. CDR1 MNHEY and CDR2 SVGAGI come from the germline V gene. In DNA form, the CDR3 reads TGTGCCAGCAGTTATAGTAACCACAGGGGAACTGAAGCTTTCTTT. Encoded protein: CASSYSNHRGTEAFF.

The chain couples TRBV13 to TRBJ1-1; D gene uncertain. The CDR3 is made up of 14 amino acids. In germline, CDR1 is PRHDT, CDR2 FYEKMQ (reference sequence). Between the trimmed V and J ends, which lost 3 bases and 5 bases, there was a span of 13 bases. CDR3 protein: CASSLARKGTEAFF. The CDR3 DNA sequence: TGTGCCAGCAGCTTGGCCAGAAAAGGGACTGAAGCTTTCTTT.

V usage is TRBV7-9 and J usage is TRBJ1-3; no clear D. Germline-derived CDR1 and CDR2 are SEHNR and FQNEAQ (reference sequence). CDR3 length equals 16 residues. Trimming left V 5 bases short and J 0 bases short, with 14 bases between. This CDR3 reads CASSLSAKLSGNTIYF. CDR3 nucleotides: TGTGCCAGCAGCCTTAGTGCAAAGCTCTCTGGAAACACCATATATTTT.

The rearrangement links TRBV3-1 (or the pseudogene TRBV3-2) to TRBJ2-7; 7 bases agree with TRBD1. With V trimmed by 7 bases and J by 6 bases, 12 bases remained unmatched. The germline CDR1 and CDR2 sequences are LGHDT and YNNKEL (reference sequence). CDR3 size: 14 residues. The CDR3 DNA follows: TGTGCCAGCACCCCCCAGGGGGTGACTTCCGAGCAGTACTTC. It translates to CASTPQGVTSEQYF.

With respect to this clone: The germline gene is not matched at one end of the junction; a read error may be the cause. V gene TRBV7-7 combines with J gene TRBJ2-5; D perhaps matches TRBD2 (5 bases). The CDR3 covers 13 residues. Looked up from germline, CDR1 is SSHAT and CDR2 is FNYEAQ (reference sequence). The CDR3 DNA follows: TGTGCTAGCAGCTGGACTGATAAAGAGACCCAGTACTTC. Its protein product is CASSWTDKETQYF.

The CDR3 loop reads CAWSVGGRTEAFF. In DNA, the CDR3 is TGTGCCTGGAGTGTCGGGGGTAGGACTGAAGCTTTCTTT. The chain recombines TRBV30 with TRBJ1-1; perhaps TRBD1 as D (5 bases). V was shortened by 0 bases and J by 5 bases, with 10 bases between the two germline ends. Germline V gene sequence: CDR1 GTSNPN, CDR2 SVGIG (reference sequence). This CDR3 comprises 13 residues.

The CDR3 DNA follows: TGTGCCAGCAGCAAACGGGAGGGACAGGGGGGAAACTACACCTTC. Translated, it gives CASSKREGQGGNYTF. The J gene is TRBJ1-2, the V gene TRBV5-4; 11 bases align to TRBD1. The CDR3 spans 15 residues. Losses at the gene ends were 4 bases for V and 10 bases for J; bases not matched to a gene: 12. Per germline, CDR1 SGHNT and CDR2 YYREEE (reference sequence).

This chain links TRBV7-2 with TRBJ2-7; TRBD1 might be the D (5 bases). The V and J ends lost 5 bases and 1 base respectively, with 12 bases between them. CDR1 and CDR2 from the germline V gene are SGHTA and FQGNSA. The CDR3 length is 14 residues. CDR3 sequence reads: CASSVGVGSYEQYF. CDR3 sequence (DNA): TGTGCCAGCAGCGTAGGGGTCGGGTCCTACGAGCAGTACTTC.

The gene calls are TRBV3-1 (or the pseudogene TRBV3-2) and TRBJ2-7, with D possibly being TRBD2 (5 bases). Germline V gene sequence: CDR1 LGHDT, CDR2 YNNKEL (reference sequence). The CDR3 has 16 amino acids. Trimming removed 2 bases at V and 0 bases at J, with 14 bases between. The CDR3 DNA is TGTGCCAGCAGCCAAAGCTCGGGATTTAGCTCCTACGAGCAGTACTTC. Translated, it gives CASSQSSGFSSYEQYF.

This clone was seen only once. This rearrangement joins TRBV7-2 to TRBJ2-1; perhaps TRBD2 as D (5 bases). Trimming removed 2 bases at V and 4 bases at J, with 12 bases between. CDR1 is SGHTA, CDR2 FQGNSA, per germline. The CDR3 runs 15 residues. The CDR3, as DNA: TGTGCCAGCAGCTTAACTGGGGAGCTTTACAATGAGCAGTTCTTC. Amino acid sequence: CASSLTGELYNEQFF.